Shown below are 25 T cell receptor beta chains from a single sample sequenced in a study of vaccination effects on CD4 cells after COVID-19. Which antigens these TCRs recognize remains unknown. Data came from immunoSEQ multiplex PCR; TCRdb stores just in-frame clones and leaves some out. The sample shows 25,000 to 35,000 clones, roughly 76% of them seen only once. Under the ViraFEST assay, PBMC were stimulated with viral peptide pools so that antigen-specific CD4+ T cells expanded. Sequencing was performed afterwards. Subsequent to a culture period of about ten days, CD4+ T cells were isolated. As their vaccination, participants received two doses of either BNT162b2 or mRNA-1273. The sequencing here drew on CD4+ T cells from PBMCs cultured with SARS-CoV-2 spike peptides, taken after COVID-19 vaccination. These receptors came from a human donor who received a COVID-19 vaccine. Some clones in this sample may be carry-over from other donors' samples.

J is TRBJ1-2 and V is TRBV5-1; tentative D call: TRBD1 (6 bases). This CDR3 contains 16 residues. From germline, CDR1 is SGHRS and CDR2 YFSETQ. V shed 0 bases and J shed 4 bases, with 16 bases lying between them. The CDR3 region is CASSLEGTHGIYGYTF. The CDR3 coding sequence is TGCGCCAGCAGCTTGGAAGGGACACATGGAATCTATGGCTACACCTTC.

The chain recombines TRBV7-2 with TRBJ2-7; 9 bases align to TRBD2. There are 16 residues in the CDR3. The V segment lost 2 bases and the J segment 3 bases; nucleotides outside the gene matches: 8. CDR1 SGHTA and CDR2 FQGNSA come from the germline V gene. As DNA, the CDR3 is TGTGCCAGCAGCTTAATGTTGCGGGGGGGCGGCTACGAGCAGTACGTC. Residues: CASSLMLRGGGYEQYV.

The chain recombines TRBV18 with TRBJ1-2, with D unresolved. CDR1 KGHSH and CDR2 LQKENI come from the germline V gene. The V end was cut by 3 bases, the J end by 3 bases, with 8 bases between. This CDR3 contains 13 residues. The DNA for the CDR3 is TGTGCCAGCTCACCCGGGCAGGACTATGGCTACACCTTC. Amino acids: CASSPGQDYGYTF.

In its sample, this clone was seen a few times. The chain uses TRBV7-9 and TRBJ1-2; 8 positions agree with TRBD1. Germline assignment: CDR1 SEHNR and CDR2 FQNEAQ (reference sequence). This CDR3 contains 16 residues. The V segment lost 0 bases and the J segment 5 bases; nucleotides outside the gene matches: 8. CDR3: CASSLAGTGGGYGYTF. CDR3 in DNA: TGTGCCAGCAGCTTAGCCGGGACAGGCGGGGGATATGGCTACACCTTC.

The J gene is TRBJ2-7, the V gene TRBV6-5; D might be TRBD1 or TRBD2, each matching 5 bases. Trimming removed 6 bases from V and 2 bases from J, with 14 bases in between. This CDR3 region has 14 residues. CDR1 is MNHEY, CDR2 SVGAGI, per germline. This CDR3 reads CASRGPNPPYEQYV. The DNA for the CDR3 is TGTGCCAGCAGGGGACCCAACCCGCCCTACGAGCAGTACGTC.

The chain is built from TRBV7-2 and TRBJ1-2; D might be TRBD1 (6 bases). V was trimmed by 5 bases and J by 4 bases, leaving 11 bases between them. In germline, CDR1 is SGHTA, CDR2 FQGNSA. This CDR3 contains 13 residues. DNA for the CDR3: TGTGCCAGCAGCCAAGACAGGTTCTATGGCTACACCTTC. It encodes CASSQDRFYGYTF.

CDR3 sequence (DNA): TGTGCCAGCAGTGATGGGGGGGGACGCACCGGGGAGCTGTTTTTT. This encodes CASSDGGGRTGELFF. This chain joins TRBV2 and TRBJ2-2, with TRBD2 matching 7 bases. From germline, CDR1 is SNHLY and CDR2 FYNNEI. This CDR3 spans 15 amino acids. J lost 4 bases, V lost 3 bases, and 5 bases had no gene match.

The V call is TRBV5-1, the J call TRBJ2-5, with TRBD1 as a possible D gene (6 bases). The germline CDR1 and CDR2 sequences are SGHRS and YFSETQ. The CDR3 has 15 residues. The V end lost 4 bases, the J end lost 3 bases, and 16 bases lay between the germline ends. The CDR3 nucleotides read TGCGCCAGCAGCCCTTGGATTCCAGGGGAAGAGACCCAGTACTTC. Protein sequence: CASSPWIPGEETQYF.

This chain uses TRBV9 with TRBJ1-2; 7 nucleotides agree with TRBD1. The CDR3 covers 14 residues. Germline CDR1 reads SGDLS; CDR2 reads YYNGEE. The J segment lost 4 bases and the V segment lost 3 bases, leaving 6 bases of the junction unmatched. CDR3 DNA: TGTGCCAGCAGCGGGGACAGACCGGTCTATGGCTACACCTTC. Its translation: CASSGDRPVYGYTF.

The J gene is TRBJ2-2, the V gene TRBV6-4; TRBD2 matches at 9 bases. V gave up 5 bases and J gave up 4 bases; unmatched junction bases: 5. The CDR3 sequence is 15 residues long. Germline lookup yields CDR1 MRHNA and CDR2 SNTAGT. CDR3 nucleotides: TGTGCCAGCAGTTTGACTAGCGGCGTCACCGGGGAGCTGTTTTTT. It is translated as CASSLTSGVTGELFF.

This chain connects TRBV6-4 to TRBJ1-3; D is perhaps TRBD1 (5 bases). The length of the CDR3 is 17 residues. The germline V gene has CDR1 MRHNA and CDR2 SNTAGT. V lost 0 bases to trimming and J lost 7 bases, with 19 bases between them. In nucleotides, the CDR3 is TGTGCCAGCAGTGACTCCTCTTTGAGGGGATCGGGGAACACCATATATTTT. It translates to CASSDSSLRGSGNTIYF.

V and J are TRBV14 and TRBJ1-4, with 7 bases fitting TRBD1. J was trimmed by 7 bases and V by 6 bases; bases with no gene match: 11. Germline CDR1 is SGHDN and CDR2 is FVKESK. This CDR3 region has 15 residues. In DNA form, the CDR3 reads TGTGCCAGCAGTCAGACAGGGCCATTTGGTGAAAAACTGTTTTTT. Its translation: CASSQTGPFGEKLFF.

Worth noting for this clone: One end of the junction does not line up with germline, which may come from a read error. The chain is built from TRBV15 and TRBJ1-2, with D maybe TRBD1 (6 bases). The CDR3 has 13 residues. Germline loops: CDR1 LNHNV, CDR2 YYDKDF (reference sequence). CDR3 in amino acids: CATSRAGFGGRSF. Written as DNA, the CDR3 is TGTGCCACCAGCAGAGCGGGCTTCGGGGGCCGTTCCTTC.

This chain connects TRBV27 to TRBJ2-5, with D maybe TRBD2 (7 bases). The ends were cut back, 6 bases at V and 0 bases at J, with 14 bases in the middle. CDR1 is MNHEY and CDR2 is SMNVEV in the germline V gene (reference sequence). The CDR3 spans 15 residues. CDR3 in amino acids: CASRGGGLYQETQYF. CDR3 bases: TGTGCCAGCAGAGGGGGGGGGCTGTACCAAGAGACCCAGTACTTC.

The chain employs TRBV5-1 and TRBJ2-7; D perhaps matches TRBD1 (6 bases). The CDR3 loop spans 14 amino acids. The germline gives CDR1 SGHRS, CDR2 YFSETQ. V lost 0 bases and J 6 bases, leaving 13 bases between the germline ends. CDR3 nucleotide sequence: TGCGCCAGCAGCTTGGGGACAGCCCAAGGCGAGCAGTACGTC. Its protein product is CASSLGTAQGEQYV.

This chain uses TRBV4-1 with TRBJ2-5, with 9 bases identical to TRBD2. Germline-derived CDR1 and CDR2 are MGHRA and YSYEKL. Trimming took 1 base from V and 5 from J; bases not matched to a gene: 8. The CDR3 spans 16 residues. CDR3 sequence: CASSQGAGGLEETQYF. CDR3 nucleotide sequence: TGCGCCAGCAGCCAAGGGGCGGGGGGGCTGGAGGAGACCCAGTACTTC.

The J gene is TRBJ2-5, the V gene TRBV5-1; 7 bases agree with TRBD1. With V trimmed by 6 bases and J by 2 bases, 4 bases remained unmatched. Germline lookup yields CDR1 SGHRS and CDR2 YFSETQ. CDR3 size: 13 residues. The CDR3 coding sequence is TGCGCCAGCAAAAGGACAGGTCAAGAGACCCAGTACTTC. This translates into CASKRTGQETQYF.

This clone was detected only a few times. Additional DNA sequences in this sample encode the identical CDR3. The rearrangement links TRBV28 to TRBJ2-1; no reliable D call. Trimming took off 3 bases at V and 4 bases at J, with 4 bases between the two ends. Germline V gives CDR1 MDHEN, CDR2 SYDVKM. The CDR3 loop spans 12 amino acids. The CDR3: CASSLSYNEQFF. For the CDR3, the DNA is TGTGCCAGCAGTTTGTCGTACAATGAGCAGTTCTTC.

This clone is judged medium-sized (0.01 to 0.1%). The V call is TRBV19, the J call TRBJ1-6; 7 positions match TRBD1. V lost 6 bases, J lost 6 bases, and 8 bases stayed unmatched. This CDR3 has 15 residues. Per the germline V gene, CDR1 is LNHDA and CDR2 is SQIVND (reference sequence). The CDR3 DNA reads TGTGCCAGTAGAACCACCGGGACAGCTAATTCACCCCTCCACTTT. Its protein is CASRTTGTANSPLHF.

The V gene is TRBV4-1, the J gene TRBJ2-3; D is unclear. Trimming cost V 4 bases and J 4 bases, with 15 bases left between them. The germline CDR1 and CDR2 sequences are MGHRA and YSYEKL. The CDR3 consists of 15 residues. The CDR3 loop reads CASSPTTTAADTQYF. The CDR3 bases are TGCGCCAGCAGCCCTACCACTACTGCGGCAGATACGCAGTATTTT.

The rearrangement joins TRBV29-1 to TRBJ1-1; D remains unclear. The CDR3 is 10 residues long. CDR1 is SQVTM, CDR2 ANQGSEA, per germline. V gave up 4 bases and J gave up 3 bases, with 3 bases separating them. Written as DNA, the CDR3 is TGCAGCGTTGCCGACACTGAAGCTTTCTTT. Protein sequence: CSVADTEAFF.

The CDR3 DNA is TGTGCCACCAGTGATCCGGGACAGGGGGCTATTGGCTACACCTTC. Amino acids: CATSDPGQGAIGYTF. This sequence joins TRBV24-1 and TRBJ1-2; 12 bases align to TRBD1. Germline values: CDR1 KGHDR, CDR2 SFDVKD. This CDR3 comprises 15 residues. V gave up 3 bases and J gave up 7 bases; unmatched junction bases: 5.

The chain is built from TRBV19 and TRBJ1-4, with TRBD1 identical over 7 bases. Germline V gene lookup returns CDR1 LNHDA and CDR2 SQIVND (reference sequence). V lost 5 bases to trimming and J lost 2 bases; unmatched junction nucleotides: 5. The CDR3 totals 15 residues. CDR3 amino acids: CASSVTGATNEKLFF. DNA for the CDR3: TGTGCCAGTAGTGTCACAGGGGCGACTAATGAAAAACTGTTTTTT.

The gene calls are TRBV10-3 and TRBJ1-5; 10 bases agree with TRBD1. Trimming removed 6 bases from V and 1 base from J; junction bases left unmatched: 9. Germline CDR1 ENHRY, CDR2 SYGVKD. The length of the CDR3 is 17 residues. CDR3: CAISGGQGKASNQPQHF. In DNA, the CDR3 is TGTGCCATCAGCGGGGGACAGGGGAAGGCCAGCAATCAGCCCCAGCATTTT.

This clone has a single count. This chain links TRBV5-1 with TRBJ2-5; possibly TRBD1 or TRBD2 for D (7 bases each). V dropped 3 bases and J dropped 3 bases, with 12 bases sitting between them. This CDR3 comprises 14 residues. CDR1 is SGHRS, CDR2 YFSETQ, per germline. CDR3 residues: CASSWDSGEETQYF. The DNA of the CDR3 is TGCGCCAGCAGCTGGGACAGCGGGGAAGAGACCCAGTACTTC.